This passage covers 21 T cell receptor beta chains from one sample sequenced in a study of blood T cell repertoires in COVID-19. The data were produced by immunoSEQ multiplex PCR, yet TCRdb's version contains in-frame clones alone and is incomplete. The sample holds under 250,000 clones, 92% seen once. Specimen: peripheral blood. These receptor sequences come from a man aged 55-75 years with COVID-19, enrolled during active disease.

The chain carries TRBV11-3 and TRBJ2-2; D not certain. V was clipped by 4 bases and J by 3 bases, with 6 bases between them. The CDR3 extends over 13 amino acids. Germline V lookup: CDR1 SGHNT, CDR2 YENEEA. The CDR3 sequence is CASSSVYTGELFF. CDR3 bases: TGTGCCAGCAGCTCTGTGTACACCGGGGAGCTGTTTTTT.

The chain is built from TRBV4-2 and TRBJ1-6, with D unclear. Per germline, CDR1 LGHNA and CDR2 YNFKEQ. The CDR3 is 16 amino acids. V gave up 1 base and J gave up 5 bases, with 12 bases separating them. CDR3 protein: CASSQVSQINNSPLHF. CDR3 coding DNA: TGTGCCAGCAGCCAAGTATCACAAATAAATAATTCACCCCTCCACTTT.

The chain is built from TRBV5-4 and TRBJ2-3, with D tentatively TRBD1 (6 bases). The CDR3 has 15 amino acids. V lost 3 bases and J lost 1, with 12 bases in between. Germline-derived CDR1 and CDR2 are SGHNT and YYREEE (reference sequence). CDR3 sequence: CASSSKGGRTDTQYF. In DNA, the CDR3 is TGTGCCAGCAGCTCTAAAGGGGGACGCACAGATACGCAGTATTTT.

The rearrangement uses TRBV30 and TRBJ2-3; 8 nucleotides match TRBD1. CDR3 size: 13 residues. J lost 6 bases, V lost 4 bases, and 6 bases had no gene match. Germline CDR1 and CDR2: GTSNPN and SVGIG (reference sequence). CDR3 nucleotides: TGTGCCTGGACACGACAGGGGACCGATACGCAGTATTTT. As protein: CAWTRQGTDTQYF.

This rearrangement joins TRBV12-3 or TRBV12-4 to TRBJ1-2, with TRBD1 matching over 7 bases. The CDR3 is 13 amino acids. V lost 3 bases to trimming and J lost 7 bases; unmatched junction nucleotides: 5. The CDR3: CASSLGTGVGYTF. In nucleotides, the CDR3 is TGTGCCAGCAGTTTGGGAACAGGGGTTGGCTACACCTTC.

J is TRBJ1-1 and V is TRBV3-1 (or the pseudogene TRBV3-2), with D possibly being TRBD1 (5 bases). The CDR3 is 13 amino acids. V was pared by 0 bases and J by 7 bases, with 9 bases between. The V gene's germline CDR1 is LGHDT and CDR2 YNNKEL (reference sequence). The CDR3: CASSQDRGDEAFF. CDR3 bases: TGTGCCAGCAGCCAAGACCGGGGGGATGAAGCTTTCTTT.

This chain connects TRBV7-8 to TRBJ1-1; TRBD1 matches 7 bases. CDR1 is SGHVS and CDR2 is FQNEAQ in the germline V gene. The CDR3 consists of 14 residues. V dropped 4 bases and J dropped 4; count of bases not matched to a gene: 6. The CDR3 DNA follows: TGTGCCAGCAGCTGGAACAGGGGCCCCACTGAAGCTTTCTTT. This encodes CASSWNRGPTEAFF.

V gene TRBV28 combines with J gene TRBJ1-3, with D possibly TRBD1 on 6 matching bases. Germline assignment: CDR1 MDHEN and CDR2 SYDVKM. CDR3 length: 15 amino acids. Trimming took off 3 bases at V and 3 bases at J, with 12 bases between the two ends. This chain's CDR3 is CASSFGRGNGNTIYF. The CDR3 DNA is TGTGCCAGCAGTTTCGGCAGGGGAAATGGAAACACCATATATTTT.

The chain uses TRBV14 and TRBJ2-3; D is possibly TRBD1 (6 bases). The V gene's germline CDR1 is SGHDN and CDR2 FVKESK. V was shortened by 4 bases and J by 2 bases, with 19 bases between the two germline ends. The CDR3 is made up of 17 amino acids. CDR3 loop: CASSPQPTGPVTDTQYF. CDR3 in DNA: TGTGCCAGCAGCCCCCAACCGACAGGTCCCGTCACAGATACGCAGTATTTT.

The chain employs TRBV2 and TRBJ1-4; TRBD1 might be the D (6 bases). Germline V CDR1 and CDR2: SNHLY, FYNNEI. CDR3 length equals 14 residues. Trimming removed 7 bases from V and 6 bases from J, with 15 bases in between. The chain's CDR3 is CASKARGNYEKLFF. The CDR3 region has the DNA TGTGCCAGCAAGGCGAGGGGGAATTATGAAAAACTGTTTTTT.

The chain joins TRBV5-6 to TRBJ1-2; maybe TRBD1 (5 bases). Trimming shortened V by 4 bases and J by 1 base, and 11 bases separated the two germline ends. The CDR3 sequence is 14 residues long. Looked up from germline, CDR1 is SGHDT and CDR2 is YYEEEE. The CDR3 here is CASSAIRVNYGYTF. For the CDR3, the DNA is TGTGCCAGCAGCGCCATCAGGGTTAACTATGGCTACACCTTC.

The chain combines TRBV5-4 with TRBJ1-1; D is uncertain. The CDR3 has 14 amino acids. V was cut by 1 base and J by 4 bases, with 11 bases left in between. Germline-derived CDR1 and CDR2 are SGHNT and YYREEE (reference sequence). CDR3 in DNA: TGTGCCAGCAGCTTGAAGGGAGGGCCCACTGAAGCTTTCTTT. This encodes CASSLKGGPTEAFF. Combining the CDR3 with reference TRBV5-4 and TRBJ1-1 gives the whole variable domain ETGVTQSPTHLIKTRGQQVTLRCSSQSGHNTVSWYQQALGQGPQFIFQYYREEENGRGNFPPRFSGLQFPNYSSELNVNALELDDSALYLCASSLKGGPTEAFFGQGTRLTVV.

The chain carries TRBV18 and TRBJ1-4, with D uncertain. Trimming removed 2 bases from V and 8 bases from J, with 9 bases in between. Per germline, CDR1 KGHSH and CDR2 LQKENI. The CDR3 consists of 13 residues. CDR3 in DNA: TGTGCCAGCTCACCAGGGGAGGGCGAAAAACTGTTTTTT. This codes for CASSPGEGEKLFF. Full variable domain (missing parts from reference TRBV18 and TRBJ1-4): NAGVMQNPRHLVRRRGQEARLRCSPMKGHSHVYWYRQLPEEGLKFMVYLQKENIIDESGMPKERFSAEFPKEGPSILRIQQVVRGDSAAYFCASSPGEGEKLFFGSGTQLSVL.

CDR3 DNA: TGTGCTAGTGGATCCGGGACAACAAGCACTGAAGCTTTCTTT. Protein: CASGSGTTSTEAFF. The chain recombines TRBV12-5 with TRBJ1-1; D may be TRBD1 (6 bases). Trimming cost V 6 bases and J 4 bases, with 15 bases left between them. The CDR3 is 14 amino acids. Germline CDR1 LGHNT, CDR2 FRNRAP.

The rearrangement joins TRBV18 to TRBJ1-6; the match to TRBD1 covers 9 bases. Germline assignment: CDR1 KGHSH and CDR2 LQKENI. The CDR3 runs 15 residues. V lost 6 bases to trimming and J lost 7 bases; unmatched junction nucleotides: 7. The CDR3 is CASSPGTGNNSPLHF. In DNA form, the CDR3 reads TGTGCCAGCTCCCCCGGGACAGGGAACAATTCACCCCTCCACTTT.

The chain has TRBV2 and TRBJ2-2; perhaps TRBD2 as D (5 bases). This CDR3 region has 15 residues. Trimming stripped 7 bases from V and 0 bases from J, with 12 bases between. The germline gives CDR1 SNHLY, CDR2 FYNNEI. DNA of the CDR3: TGTGCCAGCAAAGACTACAACGCGAACACCGGGGAGCTGTTTTTT. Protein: CASKDYNANTGELFF.

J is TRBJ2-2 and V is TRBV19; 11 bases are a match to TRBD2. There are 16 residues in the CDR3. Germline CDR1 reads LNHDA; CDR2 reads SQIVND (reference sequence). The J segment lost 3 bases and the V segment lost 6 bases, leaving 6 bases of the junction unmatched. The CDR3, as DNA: TGTGCCAGTAGAACTAGCGGGAGTAAGGACACCGGGGAGCTGTTTTTT. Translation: CASRTSGSKDTGELFF.

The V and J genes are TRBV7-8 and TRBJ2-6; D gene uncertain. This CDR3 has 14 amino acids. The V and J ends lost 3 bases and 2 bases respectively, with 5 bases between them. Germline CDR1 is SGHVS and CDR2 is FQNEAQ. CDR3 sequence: CASSFYPGANVLTF. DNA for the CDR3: TGTGCCAGCAGCTTTTATCCTGGGGCCAACGTCCTGACTTTC.

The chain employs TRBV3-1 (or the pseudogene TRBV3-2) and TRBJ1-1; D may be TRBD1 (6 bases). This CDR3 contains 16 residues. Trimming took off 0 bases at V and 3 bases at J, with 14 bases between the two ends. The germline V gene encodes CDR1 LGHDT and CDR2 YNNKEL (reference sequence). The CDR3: CASSQEGWTAHTEAFF. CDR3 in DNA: TGTGCCAGCAGCCAAGAGGGTTGGACAGCCCACACTGAAGCTTTCTTT.

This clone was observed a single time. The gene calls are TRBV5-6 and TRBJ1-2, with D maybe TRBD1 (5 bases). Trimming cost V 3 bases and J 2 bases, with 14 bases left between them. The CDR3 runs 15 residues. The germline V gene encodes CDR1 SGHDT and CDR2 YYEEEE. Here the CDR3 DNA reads TGTGCCAGCAGCTCGGGAGGGACGGAAAACTATGGCTACACCTTC. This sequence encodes CASSSGGTENYGYTF.

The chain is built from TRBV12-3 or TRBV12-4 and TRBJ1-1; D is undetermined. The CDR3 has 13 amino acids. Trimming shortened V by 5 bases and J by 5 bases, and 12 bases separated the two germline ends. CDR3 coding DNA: TGTGCCAGCAGTCTACCCCCGGGTACTGAAGCTTTCTTT. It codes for CASSLPPGTEAFF.